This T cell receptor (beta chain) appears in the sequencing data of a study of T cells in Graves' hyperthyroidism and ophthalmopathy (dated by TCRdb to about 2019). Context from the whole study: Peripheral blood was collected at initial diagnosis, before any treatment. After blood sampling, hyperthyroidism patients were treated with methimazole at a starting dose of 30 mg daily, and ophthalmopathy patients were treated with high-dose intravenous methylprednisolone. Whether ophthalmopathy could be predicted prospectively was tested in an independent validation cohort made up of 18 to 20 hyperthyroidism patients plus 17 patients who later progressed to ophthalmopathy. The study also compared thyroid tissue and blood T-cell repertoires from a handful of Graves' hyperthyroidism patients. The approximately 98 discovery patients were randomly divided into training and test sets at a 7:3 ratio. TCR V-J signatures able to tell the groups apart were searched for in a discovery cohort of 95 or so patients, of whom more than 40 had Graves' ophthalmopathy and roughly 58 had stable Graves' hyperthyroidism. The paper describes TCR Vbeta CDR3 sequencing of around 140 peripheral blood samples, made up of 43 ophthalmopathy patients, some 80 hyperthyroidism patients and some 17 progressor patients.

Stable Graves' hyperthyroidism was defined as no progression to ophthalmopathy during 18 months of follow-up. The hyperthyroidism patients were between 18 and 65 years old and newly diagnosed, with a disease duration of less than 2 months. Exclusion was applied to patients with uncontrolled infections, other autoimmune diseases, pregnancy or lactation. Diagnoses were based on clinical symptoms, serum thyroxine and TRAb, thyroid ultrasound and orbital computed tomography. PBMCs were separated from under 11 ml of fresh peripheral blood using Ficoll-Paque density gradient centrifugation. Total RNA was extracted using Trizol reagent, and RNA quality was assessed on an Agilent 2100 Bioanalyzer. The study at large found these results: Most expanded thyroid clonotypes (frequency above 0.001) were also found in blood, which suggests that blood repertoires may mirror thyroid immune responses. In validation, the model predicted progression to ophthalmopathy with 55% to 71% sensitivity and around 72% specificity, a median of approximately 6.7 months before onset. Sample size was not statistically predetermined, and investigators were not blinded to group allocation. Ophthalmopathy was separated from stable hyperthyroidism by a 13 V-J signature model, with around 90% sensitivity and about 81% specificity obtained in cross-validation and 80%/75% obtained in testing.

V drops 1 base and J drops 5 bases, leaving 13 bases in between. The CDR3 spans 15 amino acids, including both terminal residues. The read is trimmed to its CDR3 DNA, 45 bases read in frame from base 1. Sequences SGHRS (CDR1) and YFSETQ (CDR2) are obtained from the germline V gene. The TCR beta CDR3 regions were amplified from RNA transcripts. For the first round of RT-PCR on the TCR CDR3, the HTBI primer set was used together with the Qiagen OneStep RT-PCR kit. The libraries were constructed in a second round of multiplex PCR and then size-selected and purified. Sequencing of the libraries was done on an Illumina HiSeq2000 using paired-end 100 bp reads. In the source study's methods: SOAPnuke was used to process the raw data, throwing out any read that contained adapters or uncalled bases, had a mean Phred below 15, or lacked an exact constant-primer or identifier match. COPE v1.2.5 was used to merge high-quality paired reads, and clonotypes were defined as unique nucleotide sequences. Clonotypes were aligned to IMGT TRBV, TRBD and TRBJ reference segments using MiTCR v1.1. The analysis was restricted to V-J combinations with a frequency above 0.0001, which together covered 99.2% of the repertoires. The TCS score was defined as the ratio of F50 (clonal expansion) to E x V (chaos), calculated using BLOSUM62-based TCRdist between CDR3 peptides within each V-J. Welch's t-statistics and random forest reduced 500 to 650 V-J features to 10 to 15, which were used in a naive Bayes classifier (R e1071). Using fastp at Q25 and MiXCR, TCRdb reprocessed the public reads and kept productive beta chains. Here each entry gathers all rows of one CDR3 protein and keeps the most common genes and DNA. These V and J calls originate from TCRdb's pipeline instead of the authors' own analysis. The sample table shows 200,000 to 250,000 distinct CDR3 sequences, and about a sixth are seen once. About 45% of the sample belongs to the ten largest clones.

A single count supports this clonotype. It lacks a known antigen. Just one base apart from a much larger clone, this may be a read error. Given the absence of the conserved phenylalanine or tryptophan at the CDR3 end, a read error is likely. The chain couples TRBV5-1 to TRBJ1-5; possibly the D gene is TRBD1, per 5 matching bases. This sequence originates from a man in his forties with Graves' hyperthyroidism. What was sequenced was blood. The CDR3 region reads CASSLSSGGDQPQHL. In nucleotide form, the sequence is TGCGCCAGCAGCTTGAGCTCGGGGGGAGATCAGCCCCAGCATTTA.